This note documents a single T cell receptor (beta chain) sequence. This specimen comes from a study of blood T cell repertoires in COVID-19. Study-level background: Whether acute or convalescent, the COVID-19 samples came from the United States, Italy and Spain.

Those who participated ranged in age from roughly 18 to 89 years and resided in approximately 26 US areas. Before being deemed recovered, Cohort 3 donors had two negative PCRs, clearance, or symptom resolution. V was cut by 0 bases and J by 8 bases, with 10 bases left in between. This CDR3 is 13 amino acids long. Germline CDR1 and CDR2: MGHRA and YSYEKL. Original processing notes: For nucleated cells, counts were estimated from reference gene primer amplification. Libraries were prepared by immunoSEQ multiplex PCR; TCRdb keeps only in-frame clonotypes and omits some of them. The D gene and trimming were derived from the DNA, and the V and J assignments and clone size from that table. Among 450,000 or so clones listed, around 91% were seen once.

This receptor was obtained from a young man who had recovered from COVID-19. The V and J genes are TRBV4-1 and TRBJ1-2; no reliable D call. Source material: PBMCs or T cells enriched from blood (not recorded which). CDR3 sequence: CASSQDVSGGYTF. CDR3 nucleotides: TGCGCCAGCAGCCAAGATGTGTCAGGAGGCTACACCTTC.